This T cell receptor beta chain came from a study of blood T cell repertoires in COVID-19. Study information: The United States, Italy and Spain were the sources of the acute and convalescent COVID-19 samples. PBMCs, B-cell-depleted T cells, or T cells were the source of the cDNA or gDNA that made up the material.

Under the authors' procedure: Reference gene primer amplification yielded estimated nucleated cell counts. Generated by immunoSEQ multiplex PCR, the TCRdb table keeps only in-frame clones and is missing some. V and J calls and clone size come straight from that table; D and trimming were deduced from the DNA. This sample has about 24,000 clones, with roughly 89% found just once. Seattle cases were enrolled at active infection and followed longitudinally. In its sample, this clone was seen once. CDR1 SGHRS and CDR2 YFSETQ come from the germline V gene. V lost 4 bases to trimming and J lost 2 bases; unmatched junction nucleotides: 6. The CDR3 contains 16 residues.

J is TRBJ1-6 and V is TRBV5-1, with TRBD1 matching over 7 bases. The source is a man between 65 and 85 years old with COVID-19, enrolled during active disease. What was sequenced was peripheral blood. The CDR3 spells CASSSQTGTYNSPLHF. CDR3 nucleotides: TGCGCCAGCAGCAGCCAGACAGGGACCTATAATTCACCCCTCCACTTT.